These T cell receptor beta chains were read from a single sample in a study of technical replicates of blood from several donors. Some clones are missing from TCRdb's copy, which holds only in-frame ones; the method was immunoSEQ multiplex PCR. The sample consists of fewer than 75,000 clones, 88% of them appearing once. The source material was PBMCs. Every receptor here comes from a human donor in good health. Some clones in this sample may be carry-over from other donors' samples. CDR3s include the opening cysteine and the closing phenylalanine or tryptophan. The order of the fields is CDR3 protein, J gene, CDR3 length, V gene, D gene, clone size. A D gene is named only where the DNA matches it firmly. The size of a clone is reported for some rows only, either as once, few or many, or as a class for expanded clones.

CDR3 protein: CASSGGTGGNTIYF; J gene: TRBJ1-3; CDR3 length: 14; V gene: TRBV5-1; D gene: -; clone size: -
CDR3 protein: CASSKDYRSYEQYF; J gene: TRBJ2-7; CDR3 length: 14; V gene: TRBV7-2; D gene: -; clone size: few
CDR3 protein: CASSIDNGENQPQHF; J gene: TRBJ1-5; CDR3 length: 15; V gene: TRBV19; D gene: -; clone size: few
CDR3 protein: CASSGQGAHEQYF; J gene: TRBJ2-7; CDR3 length: 13; V gene: TRBV7-2; D gene: TRBD1; clone size: -
CDR3 protein: CASSPSVYEQYF; J gene: TRBJ2-7; CDR3 length: 12; V gene: TRBV7-8; D gene: -; clone size: -
CDR3 protein: CASSQDKLGPNYGYTF; J gene: TRBJ1-2; CDR3 length: 16; V gene: TRBV4-1; D gene: -; clone size: -
CDR3 protein: CASSYQRGDRPSPLHF; J gene: TRBJ1-6; CDR3 length: 16; V gene: TRBV7-9; D gene: TRBD1; clone size: once
CDR3 protein: CASSPGLAGEYEQFF; J gene: TRBJ2-1; CDR3 length: 15; V gene: TRBV7-3; D gene: TRBD2; clone size: -
CDR3 protein: CAWSVPQGWPFF; J gene: TRBJ2-1; CDR3 length: 12; V gene: TRBV30; D gene: -; clone size: -
CDR3 protein: CASSLELAGYNEQFF; J gene: TRBJ2-1; CDR3 length: 15; V gene: TRBV5-6; D gene: TRBD2; clone size: -
CDR3 protein: CASSVGPAGEEEQYF; J gene: TRBJ2-7; CDR3 length: 15; V gene: TRBV9; D gene: TRBD2; clone size: -
CDR3 protein: CASSPPTGTGEKLFF; J gene: TRBJ1-4; CDR3 length: 15; V gene: TRBV7-2; D gene: TRBD1; clone size: -
CDR3 protein: CASSKGTGGYNQPQHF; J gene: TRBJ1-5; CDR3 length: 16; V gene: TRBV5-1; D gene: TRBD1; clone size: -
CDR3 protein: CASRDRGRDEKLFF; J gene: TRBJ1-4; CDR3 length: 14; V gene: TRBV4-3; D gene: TRBD1; clone size: -
CDR3 protein: CASSQALEQYF; J gene: TRBJ2-7; CDR3 length: 11; V gene: TRBV7-9; D gene: -; clone size: -
CDR3 protein: CASSQDETVNTEAFF; J gene: TRBJ1-1; CDR3 length: 15; V gene: TRBV4-3; D gene: -; clone size: once